This TCR beta chain was sequenced for a study of blood T cell repertoires in COVID-19. Across the study: The origin of the acute and convalescent COVID-19 samples was the United States, Italy and Spain. From T cells, B-cell-depleted T cells, or PBMCs came the material, which was cDNA or gDNA.

Deletions cut 4 bases from V and 2 bases from J, with 13 bases between. CDR1 SGHRS and CDR2 YFSETQ come from the germline V gene. This CDR3 is built from 14 residues. Original processing methods: Amplification from reference gene primers served as the basis for estimated nucleated cell counts. Only in-frame clones appear in the TCRdb table, and some are missing; sequencing was by immunoSEQ multiplex PCR. The V and J calls and clone size are taken from that table; D and trimming were inferred from the DNA. The sample gives more than 55,000 clones, about 90% of which show up once; roughly 6.4% is in the top ten.

Sequencing was performed on peripheral blood. This TCR derives from a man aged 60 to 69 with active or convalescent COVID-19. J is TRBJ2-7 and V is TRBV5-1; D perhaps matches TRBD1 (6 bases). This CDR3 is CASSIDRKTYEQYF. The CDR3 DNA follows: TGCGCCAGCAGCATCGACAGGAAGACCTACGAGCAGTACTTC. Full variable domain (remainder filled in from reference TRBV5-1 and TRBJ2-7): KAGVTQTPRYLIKTRGQQVTLSCSPISGHRSVSWYQQTPGQGLQFLFEYFSETQRNKGNFPGRFSGRQFSNSRSEMNVSTLELGDSALYLCASSIDRKTYEQYFGPGTRLTVT.